This TCR beta chain was sequenced during a study of T cell responses to AZD1222 COVID-19 vaccine. Regarding this clone: The antigen is unknown.

It was second doses at about 4 or about 12 weeks that were pooled. Study-wide findings and caveats: Donors were largely white British and mainly female; clonal diversity was possibly underestimated. CD4 TCRs covered the whole spike, strongest at regions 160-218 and 743-854.

Trimming took off 6 bases at V and 10 bases at J, with 16 bases between the two ends. CDR1 is SNHLY and CDR2 is FYNNEI in the germline V gene. The CDR3 is made up of 12 amino acids. Method: immunoSEQ multiplex PCR; TCRdb's copy keeps in-frame clones and lacks some. The sample holds about 100,000 clones, approximately 89% seen once. V gene TRBV2 combines with J gene TRBJ2-7, with D possibly matching TRBD1 (6 bases). The sample consisted of peripheral blood, taken 28 days after the second AZD1222 dose. This TCR came from an adult who received the AZD1222 COVID-19 vaccine. The CDR3 DNA sequence: TGTGCCAGCAGGGGTAACAGGGACCTCCAGTACTTC. Encoded protein: CASRGNRDLQYF. Using reference TRBV2 and TRBJ2-7 for the parts outside the CDR3, the full variable domain is EPEVTQTPSHQVTQMGQEVILRCVPISNHLYFYWYRQILGQKVEFLVSFYNNEISEKSEIFDDQFSVERPDGSNFTLKIRSTKLEDSAMYFCASRGNRDLQYFGPGTRLTVT.